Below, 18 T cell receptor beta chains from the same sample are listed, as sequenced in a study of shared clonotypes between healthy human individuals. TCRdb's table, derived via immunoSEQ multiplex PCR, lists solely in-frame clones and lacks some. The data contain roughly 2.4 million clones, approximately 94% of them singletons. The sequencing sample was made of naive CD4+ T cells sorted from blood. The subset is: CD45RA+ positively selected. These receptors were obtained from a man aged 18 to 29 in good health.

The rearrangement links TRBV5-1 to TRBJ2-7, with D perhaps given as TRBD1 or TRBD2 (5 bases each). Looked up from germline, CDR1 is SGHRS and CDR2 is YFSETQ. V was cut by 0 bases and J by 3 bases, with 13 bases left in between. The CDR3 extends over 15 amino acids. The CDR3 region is CASSLVGTEHYEQYF. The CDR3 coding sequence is TGCGCCAGCAGCTTGGTGGGGACCGAACACTACGAGCAGTACTTC. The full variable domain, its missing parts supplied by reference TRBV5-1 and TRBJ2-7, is KAGVTQTPRYLIKTRGQQVTLSCSPISGHRSVSWYQQTPGQGLQFLFEYFSETQRNKGNFPGRFSGRQFSNSRSEMNVSTLELGDSALYLCASSLVGTEHYEQYFGPGTRLTVT.

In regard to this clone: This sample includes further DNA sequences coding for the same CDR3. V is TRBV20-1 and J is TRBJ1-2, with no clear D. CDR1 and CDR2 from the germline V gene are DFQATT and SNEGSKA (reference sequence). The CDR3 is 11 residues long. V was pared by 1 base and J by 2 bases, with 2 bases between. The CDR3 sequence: CSARVNYGYTF. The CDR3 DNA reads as TGCAGTGCTAGAGTAAACTATGGCTACACCTTC.

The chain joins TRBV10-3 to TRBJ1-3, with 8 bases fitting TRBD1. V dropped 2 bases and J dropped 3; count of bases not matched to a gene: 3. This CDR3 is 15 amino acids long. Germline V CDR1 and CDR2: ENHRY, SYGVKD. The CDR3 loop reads CAISEGQGLGNTIYF. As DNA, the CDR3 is TGTGCCATCAGTGAGGGACAGGGCCTTGGAAACACCATATATTTT.

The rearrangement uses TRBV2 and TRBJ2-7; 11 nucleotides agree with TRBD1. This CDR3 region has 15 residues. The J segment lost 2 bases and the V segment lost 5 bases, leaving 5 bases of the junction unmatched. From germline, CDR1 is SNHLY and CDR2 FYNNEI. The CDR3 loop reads CASSLPGQGAYEQYF. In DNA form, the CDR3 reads TGTGCCAGCAGTCTACCGGGACAGGGGGCCTACGAGCAGTACTTC.

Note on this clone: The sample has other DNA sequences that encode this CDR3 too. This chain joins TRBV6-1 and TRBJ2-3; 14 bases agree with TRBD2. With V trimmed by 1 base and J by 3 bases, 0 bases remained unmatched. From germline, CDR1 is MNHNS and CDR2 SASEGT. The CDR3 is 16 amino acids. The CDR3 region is CASSEGLAGGTDTQYF. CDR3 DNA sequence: TGTGCCAGCAGTGAAGGACTAGCGGGGGGGACAGATACGCAGTATTTT.

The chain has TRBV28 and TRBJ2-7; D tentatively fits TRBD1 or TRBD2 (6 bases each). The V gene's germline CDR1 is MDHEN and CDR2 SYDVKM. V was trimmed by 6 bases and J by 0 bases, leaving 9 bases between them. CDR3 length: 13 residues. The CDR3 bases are TGTGCCAGCAGGGAGGGGGGCTCCTACGAGCAGTACTTC. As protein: CASREGGSYEQYF.

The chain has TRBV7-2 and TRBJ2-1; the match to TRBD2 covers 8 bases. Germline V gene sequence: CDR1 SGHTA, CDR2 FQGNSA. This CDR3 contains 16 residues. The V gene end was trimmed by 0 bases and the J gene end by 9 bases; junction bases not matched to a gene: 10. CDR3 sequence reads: CASSLATGGPPREQFF. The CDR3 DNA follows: TGTGCCAGCAGCTTAGCTACGGGAGGGCCCCCTCGTGAGCAGTTCTTC.

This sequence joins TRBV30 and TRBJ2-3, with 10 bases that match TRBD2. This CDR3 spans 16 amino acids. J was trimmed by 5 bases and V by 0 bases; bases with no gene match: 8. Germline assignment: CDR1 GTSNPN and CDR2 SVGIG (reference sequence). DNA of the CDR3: TGTGCCTGGAGTGTAGGGCTAGCGGGAGAGGGAGATACGCAGTATTTT. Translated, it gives CAWSVGLAGEGDTQYF. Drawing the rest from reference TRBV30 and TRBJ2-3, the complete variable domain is SQTIHQWPATLVQPVGSPLSLECTVEGTSNPNLYWYRQAAGRGLQLLFYSVGIGQISSEVPQNLSASRPQDRQFILSSKKLLLSDSGFYLCAWSVGLAGEGDTQYFGPGTRLTVL.

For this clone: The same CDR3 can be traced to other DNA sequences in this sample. The CDR3 region has the DNA TGCGCCAGCAGCTTGGTACAGGGAACTTACGAGCAGTACTTC. This codes for CASSLVQGTYEQYF. The rearrangement links TRBV5-1 to TRBJ2-7; a weak D match, TRBD1 (6 bases). The CDR3 extends over 14 amino acids. Trimming pared 0 bases from V and 4 bases from J, leaving 11 bases between. From germline, CDR1 is SGHRS and CDR2 YFSETQ.

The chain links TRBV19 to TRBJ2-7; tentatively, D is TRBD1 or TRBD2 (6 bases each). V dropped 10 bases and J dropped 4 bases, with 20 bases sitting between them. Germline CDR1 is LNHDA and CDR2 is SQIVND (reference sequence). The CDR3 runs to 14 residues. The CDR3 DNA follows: TGTGCCACCCCAACGGCCGGGGGCGGGTACGAGCAGTACTTC. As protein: CATPTAGGGYEQYF.

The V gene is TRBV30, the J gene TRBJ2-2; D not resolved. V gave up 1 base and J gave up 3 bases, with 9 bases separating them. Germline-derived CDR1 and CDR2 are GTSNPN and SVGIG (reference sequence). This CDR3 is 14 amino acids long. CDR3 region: CAWSGGLYTGELFF. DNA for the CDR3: TGTGCCTGGAGTGGAGGATTATACACCGGGGAGCTGTTTTTT.

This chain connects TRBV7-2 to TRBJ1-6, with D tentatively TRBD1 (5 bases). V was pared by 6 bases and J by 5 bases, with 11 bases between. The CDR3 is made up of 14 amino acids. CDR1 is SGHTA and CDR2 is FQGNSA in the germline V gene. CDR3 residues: CASRPGTDNSPLHF. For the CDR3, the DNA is TGTGCCAGCAGACCCGGGACGGATAATTCACCCCTCCACTTT.

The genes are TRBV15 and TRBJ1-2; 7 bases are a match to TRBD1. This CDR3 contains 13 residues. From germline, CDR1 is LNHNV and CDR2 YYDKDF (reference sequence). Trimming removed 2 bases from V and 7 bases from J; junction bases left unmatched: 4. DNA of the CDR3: TGTGCCACCAGCAGAAATTCAGGGGGTGGCTACACCTTC. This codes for CATSRNSGGGYTF.

The CDR3 sequence is CASSEGLAGARAETQYF. CDR3 DNA sequence: TGTGCCAGCAGTGAGGGACTAGCGGGGGCCCGCGCGGAGACCCAGTACTTC. The chain recombines TRBV25-1 with TRBJ2-5; 14 positions agree with TRBD2. The CDR3 sequence is 17 residues long. The V gene end was trimmed by 3 bases and the J gene end by 5 bases; junction bases not matched to a gene: 8. The germline CDR1 and CDR2 sequences are MGHDK and SYGVNS.

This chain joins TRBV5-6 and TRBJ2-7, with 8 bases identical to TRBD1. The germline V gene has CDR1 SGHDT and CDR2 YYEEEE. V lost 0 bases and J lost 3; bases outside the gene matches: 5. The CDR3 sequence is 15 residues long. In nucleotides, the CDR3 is TGTGCCAGCAGCTTGGCCGGGACAGGAGACTACGAGCAGTACTTC. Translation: CASSLAGTGDYEQYF.

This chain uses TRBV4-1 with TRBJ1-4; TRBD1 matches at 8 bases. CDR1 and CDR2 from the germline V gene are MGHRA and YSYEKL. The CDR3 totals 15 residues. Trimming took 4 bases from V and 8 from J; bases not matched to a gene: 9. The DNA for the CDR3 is TGCGCCAGCAGCCCCCAGCAGGGGGCTGGGGAAAAACTGTTTTTT. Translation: CASSPQQGAGEKLFF.

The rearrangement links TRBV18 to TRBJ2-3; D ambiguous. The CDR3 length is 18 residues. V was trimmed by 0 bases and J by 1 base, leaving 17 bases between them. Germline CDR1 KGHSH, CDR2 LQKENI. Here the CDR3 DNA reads TGTGCCAGCTCACCACCGTTTGTGGGGAATATAGGCACAGATACGCAGTATTTT. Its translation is CASSPPFVGNIGTDTQYF.

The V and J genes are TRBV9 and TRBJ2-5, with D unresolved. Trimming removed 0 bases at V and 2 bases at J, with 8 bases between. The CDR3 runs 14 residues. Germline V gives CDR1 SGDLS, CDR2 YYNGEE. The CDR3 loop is CASSVGITQETQYF. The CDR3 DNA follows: TGTGCCAGCAGCGTAGGAATCACTCAAGAGACCCAGTACTTC.